The next 4 T cell receptor beta chains were all read from a single sample in a study of T cells after yellow fever vaccination. One entry per CDR3 protein results from TCRdb running MiXCR on the 5' RACE reads. Found here are 120,000 or so distinct CDR3 sequences, roughly 8.2% of them singletons; the top ten hold 30% to 40%. This material consisted of CD8+ T cells sorted from PBMCs, taken on the day of the yellow fever booster vaccination. These receptor sequences come from a young man who received the YFV17D yellow fever vaccine.

This clonotype was seen a few times. The gene calls are TRBV7-9 and TRBJ1-5; 7 positions agree with TRBD1. The CDR3 loop spans 16 amino acids. V was clipped by 5 bases and J by 5 bases; unmatched bases: 12. The germline V gene encodes CDR1 SEHNR and CDR2 FQNEAQ (reference sequence). The DNA of the CDR3 is TGTGCCAGCAGCAAGACAGGGTTGGACTGGGATCAGCCCCAGCATTTT. Protein product: CASSKTGLDWDQPQHF.

This clonotype was seen only a few times. The chain links TRBV3-1 to TRBJ2-7, with D perhaps matching TRBD1 (6 bases). The CDR3 runs to 15 residues. Germline V gene lookup returns CDR1 LGHDT and CDR2 YNNKEL (reference sequence). Trimming took 4 bases from V and 0 from J, leaving 13 bases between them. The CDR3 nucleotides read TGTGCCAGCAGCCCGGGACACTCGAGCTCCTACGAGCAGTACGTC. Its translation is CASSPGHSSSYEQYV.

This clonotype was found many times. The chain combines TRBV27 with TRBJ2-5; D is unclear. Germline CDR1 is MNHEY and CDR2 is SMNVEV (reference sequence). The CDR3 has 11 residues. V shed 3 bases and J shed 2 bases, with 1 base lying between them. The CDR3: CASSLQETQYF. CDR3 DNA: TGTGCCAGCAGTTTGCAAGAGACCCAGTACTTC.

The chain combines TRBV7-3 with TRBJ2-5; 10 nucleotides line up with TRBD1. After removal of 3 bases from V and 5 bases from J, the junction contained 6 bases not matched to a gene. Germline CDR1 reads SGHTA; CDR2 reads FQGTGA. The CDR3 runs to 15 residues. The CDR3 bases are TGTGCCAGCAGCTTCTCAGGACAGGGGGGGGAGACCCAGTACTTC. Its protein product is CASSFSGQGGETQYF.